This passage covers 25 T cell receptor beta chains from one sample sequenced in a study of shared clonotypes between healthy human individuals. The table came from immunoSEQ multiplex PCR; TCRdb's copy has only in-frame clones and leaves some out. The sample holds under 650,000 clones, 90% to 96% seen once. Sequencing used naive CD4+ T cells sorted from blood. The sample's subset: CD45RA+ positively selected. These receptor sequences come from a woman in her 30s in good health.

The gene calls are TRBV19 and TRBJ2-7; 11 nucleotides agree with TRBD2. Germline V gives CDR1 LNHDA, CDR2 SQIVND (reference sequence). The V segment lost 3 bases and the J segment 4 bases; nucleotides outside the gene matches: 14. CDR3 length: 18 amino acids. The CDR3 nucleotides are TGTGCCAGTAGTATTGGCCCCCCTACTAGCGGGAGCAAGTACGAGCAGTACTTC. It codes for CASSIGPPTSGSKYEQYF. The full variable domain, rest sourced from reference TRBV19 and TRBJ2-7, is DGGITQSPKYLFRKEGQNVTLSCEQNLNHDAMYWYRQDPGQGLRLIYYSQIVNDFQKGDIAEGYSVSREKKESFPLTVTSAQKNPTAFYLCASSIGPPTSGSKYEQYFGPGTRLTVT.

The chain recombines TRBV7-9 with TRBJ2-2; 8 positions agree with TRBD2. The germline V gene encodes CDR1 SEHNR and CDR2 FQNEAQ (reference sequence). After removal of 5 bases from V and 2 bases from J, the junction contained 7 bases not matched to a gene. This CDR3 is 16 amino acids long. DNA for the CDR3: TGTGCCAGCAGCCAACCCAGCGGGAGAAACACCGGGGAGCTGTTTTTT. It encodes CASSQPSGRNTGELFF.

The chain has TRBV11-2 and TRBJ2-7; 8 positions agree with TRBD1. The V gene's germline CDR1 is SGHAT and CDR2 FQNNGV. Trimming removed 6 bases from V and 5 bases from J; junction bases left unmatched: 12. The CDR3 covers 15 residues. In DNA, the CDR3 is TGTGCCAGCAGGGACAGGGCTTCCGGGGTTGACGAGCAGTACTTC. Translating gives CASRDRASGVDEQYF.

The V call is TRBV7-2, the J call TRBJ2-5; D perhaps matches TRBD1 (5 bases). Germline V gives CDR1 SGHTA, CDR2 FQGNSA. Trimming took off 5 bases at V and 0 bases at J, with 13 bases between the two ends. The CDR3 length is 15 residues. Here the CDR3 reads CASSPDKLYQETQYF. DNA for the CDR3: TGTGCCAGCAGCCCGGACAAATTGTACCAAGAGACCCAGTACTTC. Full variable domain (outside the CDR3, taken from reference TRBV7-2 and TRBJ2-5): GAGVSQSPSNKVTEKGKDVELRCDPISGHTALYWYRQSLGQGLEFLIYFQGNSAPDKSGLPSDRFSAERTGGSVSTLTIQRTQQEDSAVYLCASSPDKLYQETQYFGPGTRLLVL.

For the CDR3, the DNA is TGTGCCAGCAGTGAATACCCGACAGATACGCAGTATTTT. Its protein product is CASSEYPTDTQYF. The chain uses TRBV25-1 and TRBJ2-3; D is undetermined. This CDR3 region has 13 residues. Germline CDR1 is MGHDK and CDR2 is SYGVNS. V was shortened by 0 bases and J by 3 bases, with 4 bases between the two germline ends.

The rearrangement links TRBV7-9 to TRBJ2-7, with D possibly TRBD2 on 5 matching bases. This CDR3 comprises 13 residues. The germline gives CDR1 SEHNR, CDR2 FQNEAQ (reference sequence). The V gene lost 6 bases and the J gene lost 5 bases, with 14 bases spanning the gap. DNA of the CDR3: TGTGCCAGCAGTCGAGGGCATGAAGACGAGCAGTACTTC. It yields the protein CASSRGHEDEQYF.

This chain connects TRBV5-6 to TRBJ2-1; TRBD1 matches 8 bases. Germline V gene data show CDR1 as SGHDT and CDR2 as YYEEEE. The CDR3 length is 15 residues. V gave up 0 bases and J gave up 3 bases; unmatched junction bases: 2. CDR3 residues: CASSLGGTGYNEQFF. The DNA for the CDR3 is TGTGCCAGCAGCTTGGGTGGGACAGGCTACAATGAGCAGTTCTTC. Variable domain in full (rest from reference TRBV5-6 and TRBJ2-1): DAGVTQSPTHLIKTRGQQVTLRCSPKSGHDTVSWYQQALGQGPQFIFQYYEEEERQRGNFPDRFSGHQFPNYSSELNVNALLLGDSALYLCASSLGGTGYNEQFFGPGTRLTVL.

This chain joins TRBV28 and TRBJ2-2, with unresolved D. This CDR3 has 16 residues. In germline, CDR1 is MDHEN, CDR2 SYDVKM. Trimming stripped 5 bases from V and 0 bases from J, with 13 bases between. Written as DNA, the CDR3 is TGTGCCAGCAGTCAACTCCCTCCAGCGAACACCGGGGAGCTGTTTTTT. This sequence encodes CASSQLPPANTGELFF. The variable domain in full, completed from reference TRBV28 and TRBJ2-2, reads DVKVTQSSRYLVKRTGEKVFLECVQDMDHENMFWYRQDPGLGLRLIYFSYDVKMKEKGDIPEGYSVSREKKERFSLILESASTNQTSMYLCASSQLPPANTGELFFGEGSRLTVL.

The J gene is TRBJ2-7, the V gene TRBV10-2, with D possibly TRBD2 on 5 matching bases. This CDR3 region has 13 residues. V dropped 7 bases and J dropped 3 bases, with 13 bases sitting between them. CDR1 WSHSY and CDR2 SAAADI come from the germline V gene. The CDR3 nucleotides read TGCGCCAGCAACTCGCGAGGGCACTACGAGCAGTACTTC. Translated, it gives CASNSRGHYEQYF.

The rearrangement links TRBV7-7 to TRBJ1-5; D unclear. Per the germline V gene, CDR1 is SSHAT and CDR2 is FNYEAQ (reference sequence). V was pared by 0 bases and J by 0 bases, with 3 bases between. The CDR3 loop spans 14 amino acids. DNA of the CDR3: TGTGCCAGCAGCTTAGCAGATAGCAATCAGCCCCAGCATTTT. Translating it yields CASSLADSNQPQHF. The variable domain in full, completed from reference TRBV7-7 and TRBJ1-5, reads GAGVSQSPRYKVTKRGQDVTLRCDPISSHATLYWYQQALGQGPEFLTYFNYEAQPDKSGLPSDRFSAERPEGSISTLTIQRTEQRDSAMYRCASSLADSNQPQHFGDGTRLSIL.

The rearrangement uses TRBV19 and TRBJ2-3; the D call may be TRBD1 or TRBD2 (5 bases each). The CDR3 sequence is 13 residues long. Trimming took off 10 bases at V and 2 bases at J, with 13 bases between the two ends. Germline V gene data show CDR1 as LNHDA and CDR2 as SQIVND (reference sequence). CDR3 region: CATRDLSTDTQYF. The DNA of the CDR3 is TGTGCCACCCGGGACCTGTCCACAGATACGCAGTATTTT.

V gene TRBV5-4 combines with J gene TRBJ1-2; D gene unclear. Per the germline V gene, CDR1 is SGHNT and CDR2 is YYREEE (reference sequence). The CDR3 consists of 13 residues. With 6 bases removed from V and 6 bases from J, the gap between germline ends came to 15 bases. CDR3 amino acids: CASTFRPRDGYTF. The CDR3 region has the DNA TGTGCCAGCACCTTCCGACCGAGGGATGGCTACACCTTC.

V and J are TRBV28 and TRBJ1-5; D ambiguous. V shed 10 bases and J shed 6 bases, with 19 bases lying between them. Germline V gene sequence: CDR1 MDHEN, CDR2 SYDVKM. This CDR3 spans 14 amino acids. The CDR3 bases are TGTGCCACCACTCCGGGGTATTGGGTTCAGCCCCAGCATTTT. Translated: CATTPGYWVQPQHF.

The V and J genes are TRBV5-1 and TRBJ2-7; no firm D call. This CDR3 comprises 14 residues. Germline CDR1 reads SGHRS; CDR2 reads YFSETQ. V dropped 0 bases and J dropped 2 bases, with 9 bases sitting between them. CDR3 nucleotides: TGCGCCAGCAGCTTGGAGCTGGGTACCTACGAGCAGTACTTC. It is translated as CASSLELGTYEQYF.

The V gene is TRBV19, the J gene TRBJ1-4; possibly TRBD1 for D (5 bases). The CDR3 extends over 15 amino acids. CDR1 and CDR2 from the germline V gene are LNHDA and SQIVND (reference sequence). The V gene lost 3 bases and the J gene lost 8 bases, with 16 bases spanning the gap. The CDR3 bases are TGTGCCAGTAGTATGGTCGGGGCTCTGGGCGAAAAACTGTTTTTT. Translated, it gives CASSMVGALGEKLFF. The whole variable domain, filled in from reference TRBV19 and TRBJ1-4, reads DGGITQSPKYLFRKEGQNVTLSCEQNLNHDAMYWYRQDPGQGLRLIYYSQIVNDFQKGDIAEGYSVSREKKESFPLTVTSAQKNPTAFYLCASSMVGALGEKLFFGSGTQLSVL.

In its sample, this clone was seen once. Written as DNA, the CDR3 is TGTGCCAGCAGCTTAGCCCCCGACAGAGGCCCTATCGAGCAGTACTTC. Translated, it gives CASSLAPDRGPIEQYF. The V and J genes are TRBV7-6 and TRBJ2-7; a weak D match, TRBD1 (5 bases). Trimming took off 0 bases at V and 6 bases at J, with 18 bases between the two ends. In germline, CDR1 is SGHVS, CDR2 FNYEAQ. The CDR3 sequence is 16 residues long. The variable domain in full, completed from reference TRBV7-6 and TRBJ2-7, reads GAGVSQSPRYKVTKRGQDVALRCDPISGHVSLYWYRQALGQGPEFLTYFNYEAQQDKSGLPNDRFSAERPEGSISTLTIQRTEQRDSAMYRCASSLAPDRGPIEQYFGPGTRLTVT.

This clone showed up just once. The chain recombines TRBV11-3 with TRBJ1-5; 10 nucleotides match TRBD1. CDR1 and CDR2 from the germline V gene are SGHNT and YENEEA. CDR3 length: 14 residues. The V gene end was trimmed by 5 bases and the J gene end by 5 bases; junction bases not matched to a gene: 3. The CDR3 loop reads CASSLDRGDQPQHF. The CDR3 nucleotides are TGTGCCAGCAGCCTGGACAGGGGGGATCAGCCCCAGCATTTT.

The CDR3 here is CASRRQGAVNTIYF. The DNA of the CDR3 is TGTGCCAGCAGACGACAGGGAGCAGTGAACACCATATATTTT. The V and J genes are TRBV11-2 and TRBJ1-3, with 7 bases fitting TRBD1. This CDR3 region has 14 residues. Per the germline V gene, CDR1 is SGHAT and CDR2 is FQNNGV. V trimming: 6 bases; J trimming: 7 bases; junction bases outside the gene matches: 9.

J is TRBJ2-7 and V is TRBV15; D possibly corresponds to TRBD1 (6 bases). This CDR3 region has 16 residues. Germline V gives CDR1 LNHNV, CDR2 YYDKDF (reference sequence). V gave up 0 bases and J gave up 3 bases, with 15 bases separating them. CDR3 residues: CATSREITGDIYEQYF. The CDR3 nucleotides read TGTGCCACCAGCAGAGAAATAACCGGGGACATCTACGAGCAGTACTTC.

The V call is TRBV28, the J call TRBJ1-3, with D maybe TRBD1 (6 bases). The CDR3 runs to 15 residues. The V gene's germline CDR1 is MDHEN and CDR2 SYDVKM. Trimming cost V 7 bases and J 4 bases, with 17 bases left between them. In DNA form, the CDR3 reads TGTGCCAGCAATACTGTCGGGACAACCGGAAACACCATATATTTT. It codes for CASNTVGTTGNTIYF.

The chain combines TRBV6-1 with TRBJ2-7, with 9 bases matching TRBD2. CDR1 MNHNS and CDR2 SASEGT come from the germline V gene. The CDR3 covers 14 residues. With 6 bases clipped from V and 6 bases from J, the junction kept 9 bases outside the gene matches. CDR3: CASRAGTSRLEQYF. Here the CDR3 DNA reads TGTGCCAGCAGGGCCGGGACTAGCCGTCTCGAGCAGTACTTC.

The V call is TRBV2, the J call TRBJ2-2; 10 nucleotides match TRBD2. Germline V lookup: CDR1 SNHLY, CDR2 FYNNEI. The CDR3 has 16 residues. The V gene end was trimmed by 3 bases and the J gene end by 6 bases; junction bases not matched to a gene: 7. CDR3 region: CASSDRLAGVSGELFF. CDR3 bases: TGTGCCAGCAGTGACCGTCTAGCGGGAGTTTCCGGGGAGCTGTTTTTT.

The gene calls are TRBV5-4 and TRBJ2-1; TRBD2 matches at 7 bases. V was clipped by 0 bases and J by 6 bases; unmatched bases: 6. This CDR3 has 15 amino acids. The V gene's germline CDR1 is SGHNT and CDR2 YYREEE (reference sequence). In nucleotides, the CDR3 is TGTGCCAGCAGCTTGGGACTAGCCCTGATCAATGAGCAGTTCTTC. Protein: CASSLGLALINEQFF.

V and J are TRBV18 and TRBJ1-1, with unresolved D. CDR3 length: 14 residues. Germline values: CDR1 KGHSH, CDR2 LQKENI. Trimming left V 4 bases short and J 1 base short, with 10 bases between. In DNA form, the CDR3 reads TGTGCCAGCTCACAAAGTGGGAAGAACACTGAAGCTTTCTTT. Its translation is CASSQSGKNTEAFF.

The chain carries TRBV7-9 and TRBJ1-2; D ambiguous. CDR3 length: 15 amino acids. Germline V lookup: CDR1 SEHNR, CDR2 FQNEAQ (reference sequence). V dropped 1 base and J dropped 1 base, with 10 bases sitting between them. CDR3 in DNA: TGTGCCAGCAGCTTAGAAAGAGGGAGTAACTATGGCTACACCTTC. Its protein is CASSLERGSNYGYTF.